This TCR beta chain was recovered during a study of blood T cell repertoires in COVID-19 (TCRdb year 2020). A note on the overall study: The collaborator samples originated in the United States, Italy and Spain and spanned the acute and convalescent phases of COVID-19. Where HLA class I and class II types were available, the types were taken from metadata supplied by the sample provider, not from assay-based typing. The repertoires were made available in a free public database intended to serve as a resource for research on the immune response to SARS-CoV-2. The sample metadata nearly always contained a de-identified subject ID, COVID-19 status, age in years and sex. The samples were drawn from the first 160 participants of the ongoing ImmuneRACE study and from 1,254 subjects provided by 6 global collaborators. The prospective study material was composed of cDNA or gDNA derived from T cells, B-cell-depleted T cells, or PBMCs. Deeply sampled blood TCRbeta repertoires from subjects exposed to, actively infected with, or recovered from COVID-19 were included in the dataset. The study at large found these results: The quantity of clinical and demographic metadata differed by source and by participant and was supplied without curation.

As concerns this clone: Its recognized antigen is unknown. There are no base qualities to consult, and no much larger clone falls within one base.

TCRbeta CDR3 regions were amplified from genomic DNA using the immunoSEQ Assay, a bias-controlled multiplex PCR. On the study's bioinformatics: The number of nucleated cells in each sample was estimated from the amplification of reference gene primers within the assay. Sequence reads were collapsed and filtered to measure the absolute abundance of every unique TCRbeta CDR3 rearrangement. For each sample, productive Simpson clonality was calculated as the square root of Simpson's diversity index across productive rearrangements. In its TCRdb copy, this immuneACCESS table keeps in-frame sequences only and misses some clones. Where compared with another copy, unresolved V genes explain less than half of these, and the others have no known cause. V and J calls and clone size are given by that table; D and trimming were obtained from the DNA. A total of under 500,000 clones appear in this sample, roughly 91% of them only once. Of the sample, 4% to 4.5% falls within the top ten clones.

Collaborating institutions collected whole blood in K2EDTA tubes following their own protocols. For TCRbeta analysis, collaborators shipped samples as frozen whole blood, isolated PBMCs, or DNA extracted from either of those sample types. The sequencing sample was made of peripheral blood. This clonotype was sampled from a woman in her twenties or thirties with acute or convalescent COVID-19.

CDR3 protein: CASGPTVLFHTGELFF. The DNA is TGTGCCAGTGGACCGACAGTTCTTTTCCACACCGGGGAGCTGTTTTTT. In this chain, TRBV19 is recombined with TRBJ2-2; the D segment could be TRBD1, given 5 matching bases. Trimming takes 8 bases from V and 3 bases from J, and the germline ends sit 19 bases apart. Counted from cysteine to phenylalanine, this CDR3 has 16 amino acids. CDR3 DNA is the only sequence kept; it has 48 bases, read in frame from the first base. As encoded in the germline V gene (reference sequence), CDR1 is LNHDA while CDR2 is SQIVND.